These T cell receptor beta chains were read from a single sample in a study of T cell repertoires in cytomegalovirus infection. TCRdb independently ran MiXCR on the reads; one entry per CDR3 protein. The sample shows 150,000 to 200,000 distinct CDR3 sequences, 13% to 15% of them seen only once. The sample taken for sequencing was PBMCs. Receptor source: a human donor in good health (CMV status not recorded). Some clones in this sample may be carry-over from other donors' samples. Both conserved end residues are part of each CDR3. The order of the fields is clone size, J gene, D gene, V gene, CDR3 DNA, CDR3 protein. The D gene is left open where the match is weak. Clone size is shown for a subset of rows, as once, few, many or a class of expanded clone.

few	TRBJ2-1	NA	TRBV7-9	TGTGCCAGCGGACCAGGGGCCTCGAACAATGAGCAGTTCTTC	CASGPGASNNEQFF
many	TRBJ2-1	TRBD2	TRBV6-2/TRBV6-3	TGTGCCAGCAGACTTTTTAGCGGGAGGGACAATGAGCAGTTCTTC	CASRLFSGRDNEQFF
NA	TRBJ2-3	NA	TRBV7-4	TGTGCCAGCAGCTCCCTTGGGGCGGTAGCTGGTGATACGCAGTATTTT	CASSSLGAVAGDTQYF
NA	TRBJ1-4	NA	TRBV14	TGTGCCAGCAGCCAACTAGGCCTTCTCAATGAAAAACTGTTTTTT	CASSQLGLLNEKLFF
many	TRBJ2-1	NA	TRBV28	TGTGCCACCGAATCGGGGAATGAGCAGTTCTTC	CATESGNEQFF
few	TRBJ2-3	NA	TRBV12-3/TRBV12-4	TGTGCCAGCAGTTTAAGTAGGAGGGGAAGCACAGATACGCAGTATTTT	CASSLSRRGSTDTQYF
many	TRBJ2-7	TRBD1	TRBV12-3/TRBV12-4	TGTGCCAGCAGCTTACGGGACAGGGGGAGTAACGAGCAGTACTTC	CASSLRDRGSNEQYF
many	TRBJ2-7	TRBD2	TRBV2	TGTGCCAGCAGTGAAGCGGTAGGGACTAGCGGGGGCTACGAGCAGTACTTC	CASSEAVGTSGGYEQYF
few	TRBJ2-1	NA	TRBV7-8	TGTGCCAGCAGCTTAGAACTAGCTCCCAACAATGAGCAGTTCTTC	CASSLELAPNNEQFF
NA	TRBJ1-4	TRBD1	TRBV28	TGTGCCAGCAGCGGACAGGTTGTAAATGAAAAACTGTTTTTT	CASSGQVVNEKLFF
few	TRBJ2-1	NA	TRBV28	TGTGCCAGCAGACCGGGACGGAGCTACAATGAGCAGTTCTTC	CASRPGRSYNEQFF
few	TRBJ2-6	NA	TRBV7-9	TGTGCCAGCAGCTCCGACCTGAGCTCTGGGGCCAACGTCCTGACTTTC	CASSSDLSSGANVLTF
many	TRBJ2-5	TRBD2	TRBV7-6	TGTGCCAGCAGGGGATCTAGCGGGAGGGCCCTCAAGGGTCGGGAGACCCAGTACTTC	CASRGSSGRALKGRETQYF
NA	TRBJ2-3	TRBD2	TRBV12-3/TRBV12-4	TGTGCCAGCAGTTTCCCGGGACTAGCGTTAAGGGATACGCAGTATTTT	CASSFPGLALRDTQYF
NA	TRBJ2-7	TRBD2	TRBV28	TGTGCCAGCAGTTTCGGTCCAGCGGGAGGATACGAGCAGTACTTC	CASSFGPAGGYEQYF
NA	TRBJ1-4	NA	TRBV18	TGTGCCAGCTCACCACCGGGCAGGACCACCACTAATGAAAAACTGTTTTTT	CASSPPGRTTTNEKLFF
few	TRBJ2-3	TRBD1	TRBV29-1	TGCAGCGTTGATGTCACAGGGGGCTGGGGCACAGATACGCAGTATTTT	CSVDVTGGWGTDTQYF
NA	TRBJ1-1	NA	TRBV29-1	TGCAGCGTTGAAAGACAGTCTATGAACACTGAAGCTTTCTTT	CSVERQSMNTEAFF
NA	TRBJ2-3	NA	TRBV20-1	TGCAGTGCCCCCCTTTGGGCAGATACGCAGTATTTT	CSAPLWADTQYF
NA	TRBJ2-7	NA	TRBV29-1	TGCAGCGGGGGCAGGAGCTCCTACGAGCAGTACTTC	CSGGRSSYEQYF
NA	TRBJ2-1	TRBD1	TRBV7-9	TGTGCCAGCAGCAAACACCGGGACAGGGCCTACAATGAGCAGTTCTTC	CASSKHRDRAYNEQFF
many	TRBJ2-5	NA	TRBV7-2	TGTGCCAGCAGCTTAACCCGGGAACTCCAAGAGACCCAGTACTTC	CASSLTRELQETQYF
NA	TRBJ2-7	NA	TRBV6-1	TGTGCCAGCAGTGAAGGGGCCTACGAGCAGTACTTC	CASSEGAYEQYF
NA	TRBJ2-7	TRBD1	TRBV7-9	TGTGCCAGCAGCCCCCCCCCGGGACAGGGGCTCGACGAGCAGTACTTC	CASSPPPGQGLDEQYF
many	TRBJ2-7	TRBD2	TRBV28	TGTGCCAGCAGTTGGGCCACCTCGGGACTAGCGGGAGTCCACGAGCAGTACTTC	CASSWATSGLAGVHEQYF
many	TRBJ2-7	TRBD1	TRBV7-2	TGTGCCAGCAGCTACCGGGACAGGGTAGGGGAGCAGTACTTC	CASSYRDRVGEQYF
NA	TRBJ1-3	NA	TRBV9	TGTGCCAGCAGCGCCGAGCGTGGAAACACCATATATTTT	CASSAERGNTIYF
many	TRBJ2-1	TRBD2	TRBV7-8	TGTGCCAGCAGCTTAGCCCCTTCCCGTATCGGGGGGGATTACAATGAGCAGTTCTTC	CASSLAPSRIGGDYNEQFF